Presented here are 6 T cell receptor beta chains from one specimen sequenced in a study of Graves' ophthalmopathy and Graves' hyperthyroidism. Amplification of the TCR beta CDR3 regions used RNA transcripts (as template). In the first round, RT-PCR was carried out with HTBI primers, and a multiplex PCR formed the second round. TCRdb used MiXCR to reprocess the multiplex PCR reads, holding one entry per CDR3 protein. The repertoire holds about 400,000 distinct CDR3 sequences, with under 25% as singletons. Sequencing was done on a sample of peripheral blood. The receptors come from a young woman with stable Graves' hyperthyroidism.

This clonotype showed up many times. The rearrangement joins TRBV29-1 to TRBJ2-7; D might be TRBD1 (5 bases). V was shortened by 8 bases and J by 2 bases, with 25 bases between the two germline ends. Germline V gives CDR1 SQVTM, CDR2 ANQGSEA. This CDR3 spans 16 amino acids. CDR3 DNA: TGCAGCATTTGGACACACAGGATGCCCTCCGCCTACGAGCAGTACTTC. Translation gives CSIWTHRMPSAYEQYF.

The chain recombines TRBV6-5 with TRBJ2-5; D remains unclear. The J call may be faulty, since TRBJ2-7 better matches the DNA end. There are 14 residues in the CDR3. Germline CDR1 and CDR2: MNHEY and SVGAGI. CDR3 in amino acids: CASSYEGSSYEQYF. The CDR3 nucleotides read TGTGCCAGCAGTTACGAAGGAAGCTCCTACGAGCAGTACTTC.

The chain has TRBV20-1 and TRBJ1-1, with a possible D match to TRBD1 (5 bases). This CDR3 contains 14 residues. Trimming left V 0 bases short and J 5 bases short, with 13 bases between. The germline CDR1 and CDR2 sequences are DFQATT and SNEGSKA (reference sequence). CDR3 loop: CSARDRGRHTEAFF. The CDR3 DNA follows: TGCAGTGCTAGAGACCGGGGGAGGCATACTGAAGCTTTCTTT.

This clonotype was observed at least ten times. The rearrangement links TRBV2 to TRBJ1-2; tentatively, D is TRBD1 (6 bases). V was shortened by 4 bases and J by 2 bases, with 11 bases between the two germline ends. Per germline, CDR1 SNHLY and CDR2 FYNNEI. The CDR3 totals 14 residues. The CDR3 DNA is TGTGCCAGCAGTGTGGGGGGCGGGAACTATGGCTACACCTTC. Its protein is CASSVGGGNYGYTF.

The rearrangement joins TRBV6-2 or TRBV6-3 to TRBJ2-5; D gene unclear. The CDR3 extends over 15 amino acids. Trimming took off 6 bases at V and 2 bases at J, with 16 bases between the two ends. From germline, CDR1 is MNHEY and CDR2 SVGEGT. For the CDR3, the DNA is TGTGCCAGCAGCCCTCGGAGAGTCAGGCAAGAGACCCAGTACTTC. Protein product: CASSPRRVRQETQYF.

This clonotype was counted ten times or more. In nucleotides, the CDR3 is TGTGCCAGCAGTGCCAGGGGACAGGGGGACGACGGCTACACCTTC. It translates to CASSARGQGDDGYTF. The gene calls are TRBV2 and TRBJ1-2; TRBD1 matches at 11 bases. Trimming took 4 bases from V and 8 from J; bases not matched to a gene: 9. This CDR3 has 15 amino acids. Per the germline V gene, CDR1 is SNHLY and CDR2 is FYNNEI.